These 28 T cell receptor beta chains were sequenced from one sample in a study of PD-1 blockade in classical Hodgkin lymphoma. Method: immunoSEQ multiplex PCR; TCRdb's copy keeps in-frame clones and lacks some. The repertoire has more than 7,500 clones, about 91% of them found once; the top ten carry approximately 8.4%. Time point reported: newly diagnosed, previously untreated cHL patient sample. Applied to thawed PBMCs, magnetic negative selection was the method used to isolate CD8+ T cells. What was sequenced was CD8+ T cells from blood. Receptor source: a human donor with classical Hodgkin lymphoma.

This chain uses TRBV30 with TRBJ2-2; TRBD2 agrees at 14 bases. This CDR3 is built from 18 residues. Germline V gene sequence: CDR1 GTSNPN, CDR2 SVGIG (reference sequence). V lost 5 bases to trimming and J lost 7 bases; unmatched junction nucleotides: 15. CDR3 sequence: CAWATTSTSGRASGELFF. DNA for the CDR3: TGTGCCTGGGCTACTACGTCGACTAGCGGGAGGGCCAGCGGGGAGCTGTTTTTT.

V gene TRBV6-6 combines with J gene TRBJ2-1, with D hard to call. Germline CDR1 reads MNHNY; CDR2 reads SVGAGI (reference sequence). There are 12 residues in the CDR3. V lost 3 bases and J 6 bases, leaving 6 bases between the germline ends. CDR3: CASSYSGNEQFF. The CDR3, as DNA: TGTGCCAGCAGTTATAGTGGCAATGAGCAGTTCTTC.

In this sample, this clone is large. The V gene is TRBV5-1, the J gene TRBJ2-1, with TRBD1 matching 9 bases. V shed 4 bases and J 3 bases; nucleotides not matched to a gene: 8. This CDR3 has 16 residues. CDR1 and CDR2 (germline): SGHRS, YFSETQ. The CDR3 is CASSRQGQGIYNEQFF. In nucleotides, the CDR3 is TGCGCCAGCAGCCGGCAGGGACAGGGAATCTACAATGAGCAGTTCTTC.

The chain recombines TRBV10-3 with TRBJ1-5; D gene ambiguous. V was shortened by 2 bases and J by 4 bases, with 9 bases between the two germline ends. Per the germline V gene, CDR1 is ENHRY and CDR2 is SYGVKD. The CDR3 has 14 residues. The CDR3 is CAISEGSQNQPQHF. The CDR3 DNA follows: TGTGCCATCAGTGAGGGGTCCCAAAATCAGCCCCAGCATTTT.

This chain joins TRBV6-4 and TRBJ2-2; 10 bases fit TRBD2. Germline V gene lookup returns CDR1 MRHNA and CDR2 SNTAGT. The CDR3 totals 17 residues. V was pared by 0 bases and J by 5 bases, with 6 bases of the junction left unmatched. The CDR3 protein is CASSDSGLAGETGELFF. The CDR3 DNA reads as TGTGCCAGCAGTGACTCGGGGCTAGCGGGAGAAACCGGGGAGCTGTTTTTT.

The chain employs TRBV28 and TRBJ2-1; TRBD2 agrees at 8 bases. The CDR3 runs 15 residues. The germline CDR1 and CDR2 sequences are MDHEN and SYDVKM. J gave up 3 bases and V 10 bases, and 11 bases lay outside the gene matches. The CDR3 nucleotides are TGTGCCACCCTAGCCGGGACTAGACTCTACAATGAGCAGTTCTTC. Residues: CATLAGTRLYNEQFF.

This chain joins TRBV4-1 and TRBJ2-7, with unresolved D. V was shortened by 2 bases and J by 1 base, with 12 bases between the two germline ends. The CDR3 covers 15 residues. Germline V gives CDR1 MGHRA, CDR2 YSYEKL. CDR3: CASSQLLLLSYEQYF. As DNA, the CDR3 is TGCGCCAGCAGCCAACTACTACTACTGTCCTACGAGCAGTACTTC.

The gene calls are TRBV23-1 and TRBJ1-6; a weak D match, TRBD1 (6 bases). TRBV23-1 is sorted into the ORF group, with uncertain function. V lost 3 bases and J 7 bases, leaving 13 bases between the germline ends. This CDR3 has 15 residues. CDR3 sequence: CASSHPGQRNSPLHF. In DNA, the CDR3 is TGCGCCAGCAGTCATCCCGGACAGAGGAATTCACCCCTCCACTTT.

V gene TRBV5-8 combines with J gene TRBJ1-1, with 7 bases identical to TRBD1. CDR3 length equals 15 residues. Per germline, CDR1 SGHTS and CDR2 YDEGEE. Trimming took 4 bases from V and 4 from J; bases not matched to a gene: 10. For the CDR3, the DNA is TGTGCCAGCAGCCTTCAGGGGGAAGGCGTCACTGAAGCTTTCTTT. Encoded protein: CASSLQGEGVTEAFF.

This rearrangement joins TRBV27 to TRBJ2-7; 8 bases are shared with TRBD1. The ends lost 4 bases at V and 6 bases at J; junction bases unmatched: 8. Germline V gene lookup returns CDR1 MNHEY and CDR2 SMNVEV (reference sequence). The CDR3 has 14 residues. The CDR3 nucleotides are TGTGCCAGCAGTTACCCGGGACAGGTCGGCGAGCAGTACTTC. Translating it yields CASSYPGQVGEQYF.

This chain uses TRBV11-2 with TRBJ1-2, with D perhaps matching TRBD1 (6 bases). The germline V and J ends were trimmed by 6 bases and 5 bases, with 19 bases remaining between them. Germline V gives CDR1 SGHAT, CDR2 FQNNGV. The CDR3 has 15 amino acids. The CDR3 here is CASRIQGGGSYGYTF. The CDR3 DNA follows: TGTGCCAGCAGGATCCAGGGAGGGGGTTCGTATGGCTACACCTTC. Variable domain in full (rest from reference TRBV11-2 and TRBJ1-2): EAGVAQSPRYKIIEKRQSVAFWCNPISGHATLYWYQQILGQGPKLLIQFQNNGVVDDSQLPKDRFSAERLKGVDSTLKIQPAKLEDSAVYLCASRIQGGGSYGYTFGSGTRLTVV.

Only one count was recorded for this clone. As DNA, the CDR3 is TGTGCCAGCAGCTTTTGGGGAAGCGGCTACACCTTC. Translation gives CASSFWGSGYTF. V is TRBV7-9 and J is TRBJ1-2; no clear D gene. The CDR3 consists of 12 residues. The germline V gene has CDR1 SEHNR and CDR2 FQNEAQ (reference sequence). The ends were cut back, 3 bases at V and 8 bases at J, with 10 bases in the middle.

The genes are TRBV19 and TRBJ1-5; D gene uncertain. Germline CDR1 and CDR2: LNHDA and SQIVND (reference sequence). The CDR3 covers 20 residues. Trimming removed 7 bases from V and 0 bases from J, with 28 bases in between. CDR3 DNA sequence: TGTGCCAGTACCCATTCTCCGGGCAGGTCGTTGATTAATAGCAATCAGCCCCAGCATTTT. Translation: CASTHSPGRSLINSNQPQHF. The entire variable domain, with the rest obtained from reference TRBV19 and TRBJ1-5, is as follows: DGGITQSPKYLFRKEGQNVTLSCEQNLNHDAMYWYRQDPGQGLRLIYYSQIVNDFQKGDIAEGYSVSREKKESFPLTVTSAQKNPTAFYLCASTHSPGRSLINSNQPQHFGDGTRLSIL.

V and J are TRBV5-6 and TRBJ2-3; 11 bases align to TRBD1. Germline CDR1 SGHDT, CDR2 YYEEEE. V trimming: 4 bases; J trimming: 5 bases; junction bases outside the gene matches: 6. The CDR3 loop spans 15 amino acids. DNA of the CDR3: TGTGCCAGCAGCGGGACAGGGGGAATCAGAGATACGCAGTATTTT. It encodes CASSGTGGIRDTQYF.

This chain joins TRBV27 and TRBJ1-2; 7 positions match TRBD1. CDR3 length equals 13 residues. V gave up 0 bases and J gave up 10 bases; unmatched junction bases: 5. The germline CDR1 and CDR2 sequences are MNHEY and SMNVEV (reference sequence). CDR3 coding DNA: TGTGCCAGCAGTTTATCCGGGACAGAGTACTACACCTTC. The encoded protein is CASSLSGTEYYTF.

This chain uses TRBV6-5 with TRBJ2-7; 8 bases match TRBD2. The V gene's germline CDR1 is MNHEY and CDR2 SVGAGI. V gave up 0 bases and J gave up 3 bases; unmatched junction bases: 4. There are 15 residues in the CDR3. The CDR3 nucleotides read TGTGCCAGCAGTTACTCTATCGGGGGGGGCTACGAGCAGTACTTC. This codes for CASSYSIGGGYEQYF.

This clone was seen a few times. The chain combines TRBV7-2 with TRBJ2-7, with D perhaps TRBD1 (6 bases). Trimming shortened V by 1 base and J by 5 bases, and 12 bases separated the two germline ends. Germline V gene data show CDR1 as SGHTA and CDR2 as FQGNSA. The CDR3 extends over 14 amino acids. The CDR3 bases are TGTGCCAGCAGCTTAGACGGCCCAGGGGACGAGCAGTACTTC. This gives the protein CASSLDGPGDEQYF.

This chain connects TRBV6-5 to TRBJ1-2, with TRBD1 matching over 7 bases. Per the germline V gene, CDR1 is MNHEY and CDR2 is SVGAGI. V dropped 5 bases and J dropped 1; count of bases not matched to a gene: 7. The length of the CDR3 is 15 residues. CDR3 bases: TGTGCCAGCAGTCCCTGGACAGGAAGTAACTATGGCTACACCTTC. Its translation: CASSPWTGSNYGYTF.

DNA of the CDR3: TGCGCCAGCAGCCAGCCTACCGGGACAGGGGGCAGGAGCCAGTACTTC. This codes for CASSQPTGTGGRSQYF. The chain recombines TRBV4-1 with TRBJ2-5, with TRBD1 matching 12 bases. Germline V gives CDR1 MGHRA, CDR2 YSYEKL. There are 16 residues in the CDR3. V lost 3 bases and J lost 10; bases outside the gene matches: 12.

V gene TRBV27 combines with J gene TRBJ1-3; D unresolved. Germline assignment: CDR1 MNHEY and CDR2 SMNVEV (reference sequence). The V and J ends lost 6 bases and 4 bases respectively, with 10 bases between them. There are 13 residues in the CDR3. As DNA, the CDR3 is TGTGCCAGCAGCTTCGCGCGGGGAAACACCATATATTTT. Its translation is CASSFARGNTIYF.

The genes are TRBV27 and TRBJ2-7; maybe TRBD2 (6 bases). The CDR3 runs 15 residues. The V end was cut by 1 base, the J end by 0 bases, with 10 bases between. The germline V gene encodes CDR1 MNHEY and CDR2 SMNVEV (reference sequence). CDR3 sequence: CASSLYGGASYEQYF. The DNA of the CDR3 is TGTGCCAGCAGTTTATACGGGGGAGCCTCCTACGAGCAGTACTTC.

This chain joins TRBV7-9 and TRBJ1-1; D possibly corresponds to TRBD1 (6 bases). This CDR3 contains 14 residues. V lost 7 bases to trimming and J lost 1 base, with 13 bases between them. The germline CDR1 and CDR2 sequences are SEHNR and FQNEAQ (reference sequence). CDR3 region: CASTTGQTNTEAFF. The DNA of the CDR3 is TGTGCCAGCACCACCGGACAGACGAACACTGAAGCTTTCTTT.

The CDR3 DNA follows: TGTGCCAGCAGTTACTCCCCAGCGACCAACTACGAGCAGTACTTC. It encodes CASSYSPATNYEQYF. The chain has TRBV6-5 and TRBJ2-7; unclear D gene. Germline V gene data show CDR1 as MNHEY and CDR2 as SVGAGI. The length of the CDR3 is 15 residues. The germline V and J ends were trimmed by 0 bases and 3 bases, with 12 bases remaining between them.

The rearrangement uses TRBV2 and TRBJ1-1; TRBD1 might be the D (5 bases). V shed 10 bases and J shed 0 bases, with 12 bases lying between them. The CDR3 contains 13 residues. Germline V lookup: CDR1 SNHLY, CDR2 FYNNEI. CDR3 nucleotide sequence: TGTGCCACGAACTGGGGGGTGAACACTGAAGCTTTCTTT. As protein: CATNWGVNTEAFF.

CDR3 bases: TGTGCCAGCAGTGAAGGGACAGGGGGCGTGGACGAGCAGTACTTC. Translation: CASSEGTGGVDEQYF. J is TRBJ2-7 and V is TRBV6-1, with TRBD1 matching over 11 bases. This CDR3 is 15 amino acids long. Trimming took 1 base from V and 5 from J; bases not matched to a gene: 4. Germline CDR1 reads MNHNS; CDR2 reads SASEGT.

The rearrangement uses TRBV7-9 and TRBJ2-3; weak D call: TRBD2 (6 bases). This CDR3 contains 16 residues. Per germline, CDR1 SEHNR and CDR2 FQNEAQ (reference sequence). V gave up 0 bases and J gave up 2 bases, with 12 bases separating them. CDR3 nucleotides: TGTGCCAGCAGCTTAGCGGGGGGATACATCACAGATACGCAGTATTTT. Residues: CASSLAGGYITDTQYF.

This chain connects TRBV7-2 to TRBJ2-5; 10 bases match TRBD2. Germline V gene data show CDR1 as SGHTA and CDR2 as FQGNSA. Unmatched junction bases numbered 8, after V lost 5 bases and J lost 5 bases. CDR3 length: 15 amino acids. This CDR3 is CASSPIPGLAETQYF. The CDR3 region has the DNA TGTGCCAGCAGCCCAATACCGGGACTAGCGGAGACCCAGTACTTC.

V usage is TRBV13 and J usage is TRBJ1-2; 8 bases map to TRBD1. CDR1 is PRHDT, CDR2 FYEKMQ, per germline (reference sequence). The CDR3 extends over 13 amino acids. V shed 5 bases, J shed 8 bases, and the junction held 7 bases outside the gene matches. Here the CDR3 reads CASSGQGVLGYTF. The DNA for the CDR3 is TGTGCCAGCAGCGGACAGGGAGTGTTGGGCTACACCTTC.